Presented here are 9 T cell receptor beta chains from one specimen sequenced in a study of CD8+ T cells in alopecia areata (dated by TCRdb to the late 2010s). The library was obtained by the immunoSEQ multiplex PCR assay. For TCR sequencing, RNA was extracted from every sample and reverse transcribed into cDNA to serve as template. TCRdb holds this immuneACCESS table with in-frame rearrangements only. Some clones are missing; in checked studies, unresolved V genes explain under half, and the rest has no known cause. In this sample the table shows around 100,000 clones, roughly 60% of which occur a single time. The leading ten clones occupy less than 20% of the sample. The treatment or condition label, read with the paper, signifies: oral pan-JAK inhibitor, 5-10 mg twice daily. This specimen was CD8+ T cells sorted from blood, taken at roughly week 58, from a patient treated with tofacitinib. Source of these receptors: a human donor with alopecia areata.

This chain connects TRBV5-5 to TRBJ2-7; D not resolved. Between the trimmed V and J ends, which lost 3 bases and 6 bases, there was a span of 10 bases. Germline lookup yields CDR1 SGHKS and CDR2 YYEKEE (reference sequence). The CDR3 extends over 12 amino acids. DNA for the CDR3: TGTGCCAGCAGCTCCCGACACGCCGAGCAGTACTTC. Its translation: CASSSRHAEQYF.

J is TRBJ1-4 and V is TRBV4-1, with D hard to call. There are 12 residues in the CDR3. Trimming pared 8 bases from V and 0 bases from J, leaving 4 bases between. Germline CDR1 and CDR2: MGHRA and YSYEKL. CDR3 in amino acids: CASASTNEKLFF. In DNA, the CDR3 is TGCGCCAGCGCTTCAACTAATGAAAAACTGTTTTTT.

The CDR3 bases are TGTGCCAGCAGCTCTCTAACCTCAACTAATGAAAAACTGTTTTTT. This sequence encodes CASSSLTSTNEKLFF. V and J are TRBV7-9 and TRBJ1-4; D gene uncertain. Germline V gives CDR1 SEHNR, CDR2 FQNEAQ (reference sequence). Trimming stripped 4 bases from V and 0 bases from J, with 9 bases between. The CDR3 loop spans 15 amino acids.

This clone was counted a few times. This chain joins TRBV27 and TRBJ2-7; no reliable D call. Germline loops: CDR1 MNHEY, CDR2 SMNVEV (reference sequence). V shed 2 bases and J shed 7 bases, with 21 bases lying between them. The CDR3 has 16 amino acids. CDR3 bases: TGTGCCAGCAGTTTACCCCCAGGCACGGCCCTTAGAGAGCAGTACTTC. Protein: CASSLPPGTALREQYF.

V usage is TRBV5-1 and J usage is TRBJ2-1, with D possibly being TRBD1 or TRBD2 (6 bases each). Deletions cut 1 base from V and 2 bases from J, with 13 bases between. CDR1 SGHRS and CDR2 YFSETQ come from the germline V gene. The CDR3 contains 16 residues. CDR3 coding DNA: TGCGCCAGCAGCTTGAGTTCGGAGGGGGCCTACAATGAGCAGTTCTTC. Translated: CASSLSSEGAYNEQFF. Looking up the rest from reference TRBV5-1 and TRBJ2-1 gives the full variable domain: KAGVTQTPRYLIKTRGQQVTLSCSPISGHRSVSWYQQTPGQGLQFLFEYFSETQRNKGNFPGRFSGRQFSNSRSEMNVSTLELGDSALYLCASSLSSEGAYNEQFFGPGTRLTVL.

The chain links TRBV30 to TRBJ2-1; D is perhaps TRBD2 (7 bases). From germline, CDR1 is GTSNPN and CDR2 SVGIG (reference sequence). The CDR3 contains 15 residues. The V end was cut by 5 bases, the J end by 7 bases, with 21 bases between. Written as DNA, the CDR3 is TGTGCCTGGGACCCGTCGGGGGGCTCGGGAAATGAGCAGTTCTTC. It yields the protein CAWDPSGGSGNEQFF. Based on the CDR3 plus reference TRBV30 and TRBJ2-1, the full variable domain is SQTIHQWPATLVQPVGSPLSLECTVEGTSNPNLYWYRQAAGRGLQLLFYSVGIGQISSEVPQNLSASRPQDRQFILSSKKLLLSDSGFYLCAWDPSGGSGNEQFFGPGTRLTVL.

The chain is built from TRBV15 and TRBJ2-7; perhaps TRBD1 as D (5 bases). The V gene's germline CDR1 is LNHNV and CDR2 YYDKDF (reference sequence). The CDR3 totals 16 residues. The ends were cut back, 0 bases at V and 0 bases at J, with 12 bases in the middle. CDR3 sequence (DNA): TGTGCCACCAGCAGAGATGTTGGGCAGGGCTCCTACGAGCAGTACTTC. This translates into CATSRDVGQGSYEQYF.

The chain uses TRBV2 and TRBJ1-2, with 10 positions matching TRBD1. V lost 8 bases and J lost 6; bases outside the gene matches: 15. This CDR3 has 16 residues. CDR1 and CDR2 from the germline V gene are SNHLY and FYNNEI. The CDR3 bases are TGTGCCAGCGCTGGGCTCTCTCGACAGGGGGCGGATGGCTACACCTTC. It translates to CASAGLSRQGADGYTF.

The chain links TRBV29-1 to TRBJ2-3; no firm D call. V was cut by 7 bases and J by 4 bases, with 6 bases left in between. The CDR3 is 10 amino acids. Germline V CDR1 and CDR2: SQVTM, ANQGSEA. The CDR3 sequence is CSGVADTQYF. Here the CDR3 DNA reads TGCAGCGGGGTAGCAGATACGCAGTATTTT.